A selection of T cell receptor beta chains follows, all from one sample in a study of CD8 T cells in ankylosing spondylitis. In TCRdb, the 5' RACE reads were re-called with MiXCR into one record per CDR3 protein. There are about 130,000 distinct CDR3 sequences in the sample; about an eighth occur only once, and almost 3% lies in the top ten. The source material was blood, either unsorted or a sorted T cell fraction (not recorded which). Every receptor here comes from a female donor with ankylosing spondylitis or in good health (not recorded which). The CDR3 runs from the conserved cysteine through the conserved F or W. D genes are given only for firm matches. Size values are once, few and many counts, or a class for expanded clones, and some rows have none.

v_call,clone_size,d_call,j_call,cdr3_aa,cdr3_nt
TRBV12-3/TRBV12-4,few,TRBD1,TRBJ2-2,CASSLPGTGYSGELFF,TGTGCCAGCAGTCTCCCCGGGACAGGGTACTCCGGGGAGCTGTTTTTT
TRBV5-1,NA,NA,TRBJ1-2,CASSYLESGGYTF,TGCGCCAGCAGCTATCTGGAGTCGGGCGGCTACACCTTC
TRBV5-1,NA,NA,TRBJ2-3,CASSSLGSEASDTQYF,TGCGCCAGCAGCTCCCTGGGGAGCGAGGCTAGCGATACGCAGTATTTT
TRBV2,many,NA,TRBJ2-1,CASSEVGGSYNEQFF,TGTGCCAGCAGTGAAGTTGGCGGCTCCTACAATGAGCAGTTCTTC
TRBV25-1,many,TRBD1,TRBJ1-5,CASSEGQLEQPQHF,TGTGCCAGCAGTGAGGGACAGCTAGAACAGCCCCAGCATTTT
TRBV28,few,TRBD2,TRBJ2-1,CASRRWTSGGNEQFF,TGTGCCAGCAGACGTTGGACTAGCGGGGGGAATGAGCAGTTCTTC
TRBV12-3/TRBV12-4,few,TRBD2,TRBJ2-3,CASSFGSGRGPTDTQYF,TGTGCCAGCAGTTTTGGGTCTGGGAGGGGACCCACAGATACGCAGTATTTT
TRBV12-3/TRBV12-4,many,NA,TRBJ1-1,CASSSQGIDTEAFF,TGTGCCAGCAGTAGTCAGGGAATCGACACTGAAGCTTTCTTT
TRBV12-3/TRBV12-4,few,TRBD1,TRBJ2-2,CASSEPGQGSTGELFF,TGTGCCAGCAGTGAACCGGGACAGGGCAGCACCGGGGAGCTGTTTTTT
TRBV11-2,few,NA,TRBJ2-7,CASSSRTFSSYEQYF,TGTGCCAGCAGCTCCCGAACCTTCTCTTCCTACGAGCAGTACTTC
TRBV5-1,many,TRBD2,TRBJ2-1,CASIEGLAGAGYNEQFF,TGCGCCAGCATCGAGGGACTAGCGGGAGCCGGCTACAATGAGCAGTTCTTC
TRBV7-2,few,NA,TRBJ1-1,CASSLGPANTEAFF,TGTGCCAGCAGCTTAGGCCCGGCCAACACTGAAGCTTTCTTT
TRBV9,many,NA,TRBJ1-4,CASSGSGADNEKLFF,TGTGCCAGCAGCGGGTCCGGGGCAGATAATGAAAAACTGTTTTTT
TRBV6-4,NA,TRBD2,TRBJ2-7,CASSDSWRGDPYEQYF,TGTGCCAGCAGTGACTCATGGCGGGGGGATCCTTACGAGCAGTACTTC
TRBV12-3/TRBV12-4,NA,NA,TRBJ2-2,CASSSLRTNTGELFF,TGTGCCAGCAGCTCTCTTAGGACAAACACCGGGGAGCTGTTTTTT
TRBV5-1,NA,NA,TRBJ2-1,CASSRFSGTYNEQFF,TGCGCCAGCAGCCGCTTTAGTGGGACTTACAATGAGCAGTTCTTC
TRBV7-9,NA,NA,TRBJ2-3,CASSLSAGPTDTQYF,TGTGCCAGCAGCTTATCGGCAGGCCCCACAGATACGCAGTATTTT
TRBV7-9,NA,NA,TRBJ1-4,CASSLAQGASEGEKLFF,TGTGCCAGCAGCTTAGCACAGGGAGCCTCAGAGGGTGAAAAACTGTTTTTT
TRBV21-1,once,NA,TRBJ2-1,CASSNTSGRPRSYNEQFF,TGTGCCAGCAGCAATACTAGCGGGAGGCCCCGCTCCTACAATGAGCAGTTCTTC
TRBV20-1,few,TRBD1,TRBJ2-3,CSARGTGGPDTQYF,TGCAGTGCTAGGGGGACAGGGGGTCCAGATACGCAGTATTTT
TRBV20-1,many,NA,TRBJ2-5,CSAGPPRSEGQETQYF,TGCAGTGCCGGTCCACCACGGTCCGAGGGCCAAGAGACCCAGTACTTC
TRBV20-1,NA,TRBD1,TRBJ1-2,CSASQGIGTGNGYTF,TGCAGTGCTAGCCAGGGGATCGGGACAGGGAATGGCTACACCTTC
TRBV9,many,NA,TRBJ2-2,CASSVGQTGELFF,TGTGCCAGCAGCGTAGGACAGACCGGGGAGCTGTTTTTT
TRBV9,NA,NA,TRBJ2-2,CASSVGPGAGTGELFF,TGTGCCAGCAGCGTAGGTCCGGGGGCCGGCACCGGGGAGCTGTTTTTT
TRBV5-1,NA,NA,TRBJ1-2,CASSLARGAYGYTF,TGCGCCAGCAGCTTGGCCAGGGGTGCCTATGGCTACACCTTC
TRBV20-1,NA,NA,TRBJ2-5,CSARVGAKETQYF,TGCAGTGCTAGAGTAGGAGCGAAAGAGACCCAGTACTTC
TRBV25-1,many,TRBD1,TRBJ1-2,CASSRTGGANYGYTF,TGTGCCAGCAGTCGGACAGGGGGAGCTAACTATGGCTACACCTTC
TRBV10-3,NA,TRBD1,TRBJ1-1,CAISESQTSGQPNTEAFF,TGTGCCATCAGTGAGTCCCAGACCTCGGGACAGCCTAACACTGAAGCTTTCTTT
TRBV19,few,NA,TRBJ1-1,CASRPKLMNTEAFF,TGTGCCAGTAGACCGAAACTTATGAACACTGAAGCTTTCTTT
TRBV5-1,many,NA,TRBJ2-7,CASSPLDSYEQYF,TGCGCCAGCAGCCCTTTGGACAGCTACGAGCAGTACTTC
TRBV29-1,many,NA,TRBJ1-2,CSVGSGGSGYTF,TGCAGCGTTGGGAGTGGGGGCAGTGGCTACACCTTC
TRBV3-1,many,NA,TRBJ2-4,CASSQASRGNIQYF,TGTGCCAGCAGCCAAGCTTCTAGGGGAAACATTCAGTACTTC
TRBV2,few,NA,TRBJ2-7,CASISGESATQQYF,TGTGCCAGCATCTCGGGAGAGTCCGCCACCCAGCAGTACTTC
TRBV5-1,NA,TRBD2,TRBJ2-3,CASSFAGGGPDTQYF,TGCGCCAGCAGCTTTGCGGGGGGGGGCCCAGATACGCAGTATTTT
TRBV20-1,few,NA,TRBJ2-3,CSARGLRGRTDTQYF,TGCAGTGCTAGAGGTCTCAGGGGTAGGACAGATACGCAGTATTTT
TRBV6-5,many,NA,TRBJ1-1,CASSYRNTEAFF,TGTGCCAGCAGTTATCGTAACACTGAAGCTTTCTTT
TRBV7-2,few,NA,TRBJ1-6,CASGPTSNSPLHF,TGTGCCAGCGGACCAACCTCAAATTCACCCCTCCACTTT
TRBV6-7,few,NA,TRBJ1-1,CASAPKVNTEAFF,TGTGCCAGCGCTCCTAAGGTGAACACTGAAGCTTTCTTT